These 27 T cell receptor beta chains came from one sample sequenced in a study of T cell responses to AZD1222 COVID-19 vaccine. TCRdb's table, derived via immunoSEQ multiplex PCR, lists solely in-frame clones and lacks some. The table includes about 270,000 clones, around 92% detected once. Sample: peripheral blood, taken 28 days after the second AZD1222 dose. These receptors all come from an adult who received the AZD1222 COVID-19 vaccine.

This chain links TRBV7-9 with TRBJ1-5; D unresolved. V was shortened by 5 bases and J by 4 bases, with 12 bases between the two germline ends. Germline V gene data show CDR1 as SEHNR and CDR2 as FQNEAQ (reference sequence). This CDR3 spans 14 amino acids. The CDR3 DNA reads TGTGCCAGCAGCCCGATAGCCGAGAATCAGCCCCAGCATTTT. Protein sequence: CASSPIAENQPQHF.

This chain connects TRBV5-1 to TRBJ2-1; 10 bases are shared with TRBD1. Trimming cost V 7 bases and J 5 bases; bases outside gene matches: 9. The CDR3 is 15 residues long. Germline V gene lookup returns CDR1 SGHRS and CDR2 YFSETQ. CDR3 in DNA: TGCGCCAGCCGGGTGGGACAGGGGAACAACAATGAGCAGTTCTTC. It codes for CASRVGQGNNNEQFF.

Concerning this clone itself: Other DNA sequences of this sample code for an identical CDR3. The gene calls are TRBV19 and TRBJ1-5; a weak D match, TRBD1 (6 bases). Trimming left V 3 bases short and J 3 bases short, with 9 bases between. The length of the CDR3 is 14 residues. The germline V gene has CDR1 LNHDA and CDR2 SQIVND (reference sequence). As DNA, the CDR3 is TGTGCCAGTAGTATCCGGGACAACAATCAGCCCCAGCATTTT. It specifies CASSIRDNNQPQHF.

The V call is TRBV2, the J call TRBJ2-3; 12 nucleotides match TRBD2. The V and J ends lost 6 bases and 6 bases, in that order; junction bases with no gene match: 4. The CDR3 is 14 amino acids. Looked up from germline, CDR1 is SNHLY and CDR2 is FYNNEI. CDR3 region: CASSGLAGRDTQYF. The CDR3 bases are TGTGCCAGCAGCGGACTAGCGGGGAGGGATACGCAGTATTTT. The variable domain in full, with the rest retrieved from reference TRBV2 and TRBJ2-3, is EPEVTQTPSHQVTQMGQEVILRCVPISNHLYFYWYRQILGQKVEFLVSFYNNEISEKSEIFDDQFSVERPDGSNFTLKIRSTKLEDSAMYFCASSGLAGRDTQYFGPGTRLTVL.

The gene calls are TRBV10-1 and TRBJ2-1, with 12 bases identical to TRBD2. Germline V gene data show CDR1 as WNHNN and CDR2 as SYGVQD (reference sequence). CDR3 length: 15 amino acids. J lost 4 bases, V lost 8 bases, and 6 bases had no gene match. CDR3: CASSLTSGGYNEQFF. The CDR3 DNA reads TGCGCCAGCTCATTGACTAGCGGGGGATACAATGAGCAGTTCTTC.

The chain joins TRBV7-9 to TRBJ1-2; D remains unclear. V shed 4 bases and J shed 8 bases, with 17 bases lying between them. This CDR3 region has 14 residues. Germline V gene data show CDR1 as SEHNR and CDR2 as FQNEAQ (reference sequence). The CDR3 sequence: CASSSGRILGGYTF. The CDR3 DNA reads TGTGCCAGCAGCTCCGGACGGATTCTTGGGGGCTACACCTTC.

J is TRBJ1-2 and V is TRBV28, with unresolved D. There are 12 residues in the CDR3. The germline CDR1 and CDR2 sequences are MDHEN and SYDVKM. V was cut by 6 bases and J by 8 bases, with 13 bases left in between. The CDR3 region is CASRVSLGGYTF. CDR3 DNA: TGTGCCAGCAGAGTCAGCCTGGGAGGCTACACCTTC.

For the CDR3, the DNA is TGTGCCACCAGGGAGGCGGGGAGGAGCAATCAGCCCCAGCATTTT. This sequence encodes CATREAGRSNQPQHF. This chain uses TRBV15 with TRBJ1-5; D not certain. V lost 6 bases to trimming and J lost 1 base, with 13 bases between them. The CDR3 is 15 amino acids. Germline V gene sequence: CDR1 LNHNV, CDR2 YYDKDF (reference sequence).

The chain is built from TRBV30 and TRBJ1-2, with D perhaps matching TRBD1 (6 bases). CDR3 length: 14 amino acids. The germline V gene encodes CDR1 GTSNPN and CDR2 SVGIG (reference sequence). Trimming stripped 3 bases from V and 0 bases from J, with 11 bases between. This chain's CDR3 is CAWSRRTANYGYTF. The CDR3 nucleotides read TGTGCCTGGAGCCGGCGGACAGCTAACTATGGCTACACCTTC. The whole variable domain, filled in from reference TRBV30 and TRBJ1-2, reads SQTIHQWPATLVQPVGSPLSLECTVEGTSNPNLYWYRQAAGRGLQLLFYSVGIGQISSEVPQNLSASRPQDRQFILSSKKLLLSDSGFYLCAWSRRTANYGYTFGSGTRLTVV.

The genes are TRBV19 and TRBJ2-1; 13 bases align to TRBD2. The CDR3 runs to 17 residues. J lost 4 bases, V lost 4 bases, and 7 bases had no gene match. CDR1 and CDR2 (germline): LNHDA, SQIVND (reference sequence). The CDR3 spells CASSKTSGGARYNEQFF. CDR3 sequence (DNA): TGTGCCAGTAGTAAAACTAGCGGGGGGGCCCGGTACAATGAGCAGTTCTTC.

The chain is built from TRBV2 and TRBJ1-1; TRBD1 is a possible D gene (5 bases). CDR1 is SNHLY and CDR2 is FYNNEI in the germline V gene. This CDR3 region has 13 residues. The germline V and J ends were trimmed by 8 bases and 3 bases, with 13 bases remaining between them. The DNA of the CDR3 is TGTGCCAGCCTTAACACGGGACACACTGAAGCTTTCTTT. Protein product: CASLNTGHTEAFF.

This sequence joins TRBV6-5 and TRBJ2-2; TRBD1 aligns across 9 bases. The CDR3 covers 15 residues. The junction had 5 bases not matched to a gene; V was cut back by 4 bases and J by 5 bases. CDR1 is MNHEY and CDR2 is SVGAGI in the germline V gene. The CDR3 spells CASSLQGARTGELFF. CDR3 DNA: TGTGCCAGCAGTTTACAGGGGGCGCGAACCGGGGAGCTGTTTTTT.

The table lists this clone with a few counts. This sequence joins TRBV3-1 (or the pseudogene TRBV3-2) and TRBJ2-1, with 9 nucleotides matching TRBD1. The length of the CDR3 is 16 residues. Germline CDR1 and CDR2: LGHDT and YNNKEL (reference sequence). Germline trimming cut 4 bases from V and 5 bases from J; bases unmatched to any gene: 9. The CDR3 DNA reads TGTGCCAGCAGCCCAAGCCGGGACAGGGCTAACAATGAGCAGTTCTTC. As protein: CASSPSRDRANNEQFF.

J is TRBJ2-5 and V is TRBV7-8; D not certain. CDR3 length: 13 amino acids. From germline, CDR1 is SGHVS and CDR2 FQNEAQ. V was clipped by 3 bases and J by 1 base, with 6 bases between them. As DNA, the CDR3 is TGTGCCAGCAGCTTTTCAGGCCAAGAGACCCAGTACTTC. Translating it yields CASSFSGQETQYF.

The chain joins TRBV5-1 to TRBJ1-6; D unresolved. Trimming removed 5 bases at V and 4 bases at J, with 10 bases between. Per germline, CDR1 SGHRS and CDR2 YFSETQ. The CDR3 contains 14 residues. The CDR3 DNA reads as TGCGCCAGCAGACTTGGGAAGTATAATTCACCCCTCCACTTT. It codes for CASRLGKYNSPLHF. The full variable domain, rest sourced from reference TRBV5-1 and TRBJ1-6, is KAGVTQTPRYLIKTRGQQVTLSCSPISGHRSVSWYQQTPGQGLQFLFEYFSETQRNKGNFPGRFSGRQFSNSRSEMNVSTLELGDSALYLCASRLGKYNSPLHFGNGTRLTVT.

The rearrangement links TRBV3-1 (or the pseudogene TRBV3-2) to TRBJ2-2, with TRBD2 matching 13 bases. The V gene's germline CDR1 is LGHDT and CDR2 YNNKEL (reference sequence). This CDR3 contains 16 residues. The junction had 5 bases not matched to a gene; V was cut back by 3 bases and J by 7 bases. DNA of the CDR3: TGTGCCAGCAGCCACGGACTAGCGGGAGAGTACGGGGAGCTGTTTTTT. Translating gives CASSHGLAGEYGELFF.

J is TRBJ1-1 and V is TRBV3-1 (or the pseudogene TRBV3-2); no clear D gene. Germline values: CDR1 LGHDT, CDR2 YNNKEL (reference sequence). V was pared by 0 bases and J by 3 bases, with 8 bases between. The CDR3 loop spans 14 amino acids. The CDR3: CASSQEYGYTEAFF. DNA of the CDR3: TGTGCCAGCAGCCAAGAATATGGGTACACTGAAGCTTTCTTT.

This chain connects TRBV28 to TRBJ1-1; maybe TRBD1 (5 bases). The CDR3 has 13 residues. Germline CDR1 is MDHEN and CDR2 is SYDVKM. V was shortened by 8 bases and J by 2 bases, with 12 bases between the two germline ends. The CDR3 is CASVSTVNTEAFF. For the CDR3, the DNA is TGTGCCAGCGTCTCGACAGTAAACACTGAAGCTTTCTTT. The complete variable domain, with remaining parts taken from reference TRBV28 and TRBJ1-1, reads DVKVTQSSRYLVKRTGEKVFLECVQDMDHENMFWYRQDPGLGLRLIYFSYDVKMKEKGDIPEGYSVSREKKERFSLILESASTNQTSMYLCASVSTVNTEAFFGQGTRLTVV.

The chain combines TRBV2 with TRBJ2-7; D unclear. The length of the CDR3 is 12 residues. Trimming pared 6 bases from V and 0 bases from J, leaving 6 bases between. Germline V gives CDR1 SNHLY, CDR2 FYNNEI. CDR3 sequence (DNA): TGTGCCAGCAGCCTCAACTCCTACGAGCAGTACTTC. Translating gives CASSLNSYEQYF.

The J gene is TRBJ1-2, the V gene TRBV4-2; TRBD1 matches at 8 bases. The CDR3 is 15 amino acids. Germline V CDR1 and CDR2: LGHNA, YNFKEQ. With V trimmed by 3 bases and J by 6 bases, 9 bases remained unmatched. For the CDR3, the DNA is TGTGCCAGCAGCCACCCGACAGGGGAAGGGAATGGCTACACCTTC. It yields the protein CASSHPTGEGNGYTF.

The gene calls are TRBV29-1 and TRBJ2-5; maybe TRBD2 (6 bases). V was trimmed by 0 bases and J by 7 bases, leaving 12 bases between them. The CDR3 extends over 13 amino acids. The germline gives CDR1 SQVTM, CDR2 ANQGSEA. CDR3 sequence (DNA): TGCAGCGTTGAAGAGGGGGGAGGTTGGACCCAGTACTTC. This sequence encodes CSVEEGGGWTQYF. The full variable domain, completed using reference TRBV29-1 and TRBJ2-5, is SAVISQKPSRDICQRGTSLTIQCQVDSQVTMMFWYRQQPGQSLTLIATANQGSEATYESGFVIDKFPISRPNLTFSTLTVSNMSPEDSSIYLCSVEEGGGWTQYFGPGTRLLVL.

J is TRBJ1-2 and V is TRBV28; 10 bases are shared with TRBD1. V was clipped by 6 bases and J by 0 bases; unmatched bases: 13. Germline CDR1 reads MDHEN; CDR2 reads SYDVKM. There are 18 residues in the CDR3. CDR3 residues: CASSPPGQGIRANYGYTF. CDR3 in DNA: TGTGCCAGCAGCCCTCCGGGACAGGGGATTCGAGCTAACTATGGCTACACCTTC.

The V call is TRBV9, the J call TRBJ2-2; 7 nucleotides agree with TRBD2. Germline V gene data show CDR1 as SGDLS and CDR2 as YYNGEE. V was pared by 7 bases and J by 5 bases, with 5 bases of the junction left unmatched. The CDR3 is made up of 13 amino acids. The CDR3 DNA follows: TGTGCCAGCCGGGGAGGGAGGACCGGGGAGCTGTTTTTT. Encoded protein: CASRGGRTGELFF.

The rearrangement links TRBV27 to TRBJ2-5; D is undetermined. CDR3 length: 14 amino acids. Looked up from germline, CDR1 is MNHEY and CDR2 is SMNVEV (reference sequence). The V end lost 3 bases, the J end lost 5 bases, and 13 bases lay between the germline ends. The CDR3 loop is CASSFPGPGETQYF. For the CDR3, the DNA is TGTGCCAGCAGTTTCCCGGGCCCCGGGGAGACCCAGTACTTC.

This chain links TRBV7-2 with TRBJ2-1; 10 nucleotides match TRBD1. The germline V gene has CDR1 SGHTA and CDR2 FQGNSA. This CDR3 has 16 residues. The junction had 5 bases not matched to a gene; V was cut back by 4 bases and J by 2 bases. The chain's CDR3 is CASSYSGTGAYNEQFF. CDR3 bases: TGTGCCAGCAGCTATTCCGGGACAGGGGCCTACAATGAGCAGTTCTTC.

This chain connects TRBV24-1 to TRBJ2-1; maybe TRBD2 (5 bases). The CDR3 length is 13 residues. Germline V gene data show CDR1 as KGHDR and CDR2 as SFDVKD. V shed 7 bases and J shed 8 bases, with 14 bases lying between them. CDR3 protein: CATSPSSTDEQFF. CDR3 bases: TGTGCCACCAGCCCTTCTAGCACCGATGAGCAGTTCTTC.

The chain is built from TRBV7-2 and TRBJ2-3; 7 positions match TRBD2. Unmatched junction bases numbered 7, after V lost 5 bases and J lost 2 bases. Germline V gene lookup returns CDR1 SGHTA and CDR2 FQGNSA. There are 15 residues in the CDR3. As DNA, the CDR3 is TGTGCCAGCAGCCCCCAGGCGGGAGTCACAGATACGCAGTATTTT. It codes for CASSPQAGVTDTQYF.